This TCR beta chain was sequenced during a study of T cells in Graves' hyperthyroidism and ophthalmopathy. This clonotype was found many times. The TCR beta CDR3 regions underwent amplification using RNA transcripts as the source. The HTBI set primed first-round TCR CDR3 RT-PCR. TCRdb ran MiXCR on the multiplex PCR reads and lists one entry per CDR3 protein. The data contain 340,000 or so distinct CDR3 sequences, 15% to 20% of them singletons. The sample taken for sequencing was blood. The TCR comes from a woman in her forties or fifties with Graves' hyperthyroidism.

CDR3: CSARDIVTDTQYF. The CDR3 DNA reads TGCAGTGCTAGAGATATAGTTACAGATACGCAGTATTTT. The chain employs TRBV20-1 and TRBJ2-3, with D hard to call. V was cut by 0 bases and J by 3 bases, with 7 bases left in between. The CDR3 sequence is 13 residues long. Germline assignment: CDR1 DFQATT and CDR2 SNEGSKA (reference sequence).